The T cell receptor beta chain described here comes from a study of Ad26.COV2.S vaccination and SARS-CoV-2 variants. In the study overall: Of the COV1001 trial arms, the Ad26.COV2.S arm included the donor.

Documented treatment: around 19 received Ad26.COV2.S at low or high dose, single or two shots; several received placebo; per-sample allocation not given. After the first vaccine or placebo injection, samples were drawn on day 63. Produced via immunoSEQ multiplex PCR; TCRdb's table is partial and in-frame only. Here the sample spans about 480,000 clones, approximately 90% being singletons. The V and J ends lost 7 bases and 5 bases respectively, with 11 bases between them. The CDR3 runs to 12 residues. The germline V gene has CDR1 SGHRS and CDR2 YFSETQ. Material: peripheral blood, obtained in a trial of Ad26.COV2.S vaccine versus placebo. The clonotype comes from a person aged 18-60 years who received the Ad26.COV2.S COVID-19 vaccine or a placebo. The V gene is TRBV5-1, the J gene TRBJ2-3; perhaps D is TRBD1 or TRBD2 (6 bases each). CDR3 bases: TGCGCCAGCCGGAGGGGGATAGATACGCAGTATTTT. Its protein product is CASRRGIDTQYF.